Listed below are T cell receptor beta chains from one sample, sequenced in a study of T cell responses to AZD1222 COVID-19 vaccine. Data came from immunoSEQ multiplex PCR; TCRdb stores just in-frame clones and leaves some out. Among 120,000 or so clones listed, about 90% were seen once. Sequenced material: peripheral blood, taken on day 0 of AZD1222 vaccination. Receptors were obtained from an adult in good health. The CDR3 runs from the conserved cysteine through the conserved F or W. A D gene is named only where the DNA matches it firmly. Clone size is stated in some rows and not others, as once, few, many or a class when expanded.

V gene,J gene,clone size,CDR3 length,D gene,CDR3 protein,CDR3 DNA
TRBV4-2,TRBJ1-6,once,16,TRBD1,CASSRQAGTGDSPLHF,TGTGCCAGCAGCCGCCAAGCCGGGACAGGGGATTCACCCCTCCACTTT
TRBV19,TRBJ1-5,-,15,-,CASSPVLGGGQPQHF,TGTGCCAGTAGTCCTGTGTTGGGCGGAGGGCAGCCCCAGCATTTT
TRBV7-2,TRBJ1-5,-,19,-,CASSPYSGGTGDSNQPQHF,TGTGCCAGCAGCCCATATAGTGGGGGGACCGGCGATAGCAATCAGCCCCAGCATTTT
TRBV5-1,TRBJ2-7,-,14,TRBD2,CASCPSGGAYEQYF,TGCGCCAGCTGCCCGAGCGGGGGGGCCTACGAGCAGTACTTC
TRBV6-5,TRBJ2-1,once,13,-,CASSNDEYNEQFF,TGTGCCAGCAGCAATGACGAGTACAATGAGCAGTTCTTC
TRBV30,TRBJ2-7,-,15,TRBD1,CAWSAGQGLAYEQYF,TGTGCCTGGAGTGCGGGACAGGGCCTAGCCTACGAGCAGTACTTC
TRBV28,TRBJ1-1,-,12,-,CASSYGTTEAFF,TGTGCCAGCAGTTACGGGACAACCGAAGCTTTCTTT
TRBV28,TRBJ1-1,-,15,TRBD1,CASTTAGTGDTEAFF,TGTGCCAGCACTACAGCCGGGACAGGGGACACTGAAGCTTTCTTT
TRBV7-9,TRBJ2-7,-,14,-,CASSLVGRPYEQYF,TGTGCCAGCAGCTTAGTGGGACGACCCTACGAGCAGTACTTC
TRBV7-6,TRBJ2-1,-,17,-,CASSLGIRGGIGNEQFF,TGTGCCAGCAGCTTAGGGATCAGGGGAGGGATTGGAAATGAGCAGTTCTTC
TRBV7-9,TRBJ2-7,-,14,TRBD1,CASSPGTGSYEQYF,TGTGCCAGCAGCCCCGGGACAGGGAGCTACGAGCAGTACTTC
TRBV10-3,TRBJ1-1,-,17,TRBD1,CAISEPKKTGVSTEAFF,TGTGCCATCAGTGAGCCGAAAAAGACAGGGGTGAGCACTGAAGCTTTCTTT
TRBV10-3,TRBJ2-2,-,17,TRBD2,CAISPTSGRTYTGELFF,TGTGCCATCAGCCCAACTAGCGGGAGGACCTACACCGGGGAGCTGTTTTTT
TRBV5-1,TRBJ1-1,-,13,-,CASSLGHGTEAFF,TGCGCCAGCAGCTTGGGTCACGGGACTGAAGCTTTCTTT
TRBV6-6,TRBJ2-1,-,15,-,CASRRTRTVFDEQFF,TGTGCCAGCAGACGGACCCGGACGGTTTTCGATGAGCAGTTCTTC
TRBV4-1,TRBJ2-1,few,20,-,CASKRGTEGVRPNTSNEQFF,TGCGCCAGTAAGCGGGGGACAGAGGGGGTTCGGCCCAACACTTCCAATGAGCAGTTCTTC
TRBV29-1,TRBJ2-7,-,15,TRBD2,CSVEEETSGDYEQYF,TGCAGCGTTGAAGAGGAGACTAGCGGGGACTACGAGCAGTACTTC
TRBV7-9,TRBJ1-2,-,14,-,CASRPQQAPRGYTF,TGTGCCAGCAGGCCGCAGCAGGCCCCACGAGGCTACACCTTC
TRBV7-9,TRBJ2-3,-,16,TRBD2,CASSLAGGFLSDTQYF,TGTGCCAGCAGCTTAGCGGGAGGGTTTCTGTCAGATACGCAGTATTTT
TRBV9,TRBJ2-5,-,15,-,CASSHRGGAQETQYF,TGTGCCAGCAGCCACCGGGGAGGCGCCCAAGAGACCCAGTACTTC
TRBV21-1,TRBJ1-3,-,18,-,CASSKRGTGVSSGNTIYF,TGTGCCAGCAGCAAACGGGGTACAGGGGTATCGTCTGGAAACACCATATATTTT
TRBV14,TRBJ2-1,-,15,TRBD2,CASSQVAGGSGEQFF,TGTGCCAGCAGCCAAGTAGCGGGAGGTAGCGGGGAGCAGTTCTTC
TRBV2,TRBJ2-5,-,11,-,CASSYVETQYF,TGTGCCAGCAGTTATGTTGAGACCCAGTACTTC
TRBV7-9,TRBJ2-1,-,17,-,CASRLPPGHRSYNEQFF,TGTGCCAGCAGACTCCCGCCAGGACATCGCTCCTACAATGAGCAGTTCTTC
TRBV7-2,TRBJ1-3,-,14,-,CASSIGGSGNTIYF,TGTGCCAGCAGCATCGGGGGCTCTGGAAACACCATATATTTT
TRBV6-2/TRBV6-3,TRBJ2-7,-,14,TRBD1,CASSQQGGRYEQYF,TGTGCCAGCAGCCAACAGGGGGGCCGTTACGAGCAGTACTTC
TRBV4-1,TRBJ2-7,-,11,-,CASSQVDEQYF,TGCGCCAGCAGCCAAGTAGACGAGCAGTACTTC
TRBV27,TRBJ1-1,-,15,-,CASTYRAGVRTEAFF,TGTGCCAGCACTTACCGAGCGGGGGTTCGGACTGAAGCTTTCTTT
TRBV25-1,TRBJ2-7,-,15,-,CASSEYPGVTYEQYF,TGTGCCAGCAGTGAATACCCAGGGGTAACCTACGAGCAGTACTTC
TRBV20-1,TRBJ1-1,-,14,-,CSASQPGALSEAFF,TGCAGTGCTAGTCAACCGGGGGCGTTAAGTGAAGCTTTCTTT
TRBV4-1,TRBJ1-1,-,15,-,CASSQAYRGDTEAFF,TGCGCCAGCAGCCAAGCCTATCGAGGGGACACTGAAGCTTTCTTT
TRBV4-3,TRBJ2-2,-,17,TRBD2,CASSQGQTSGPMGELFF,TGCGCCAGCAGCCAAGGACAGACTAGCGGACCTATGGGGGAGCTGTTTTTT
TRBV28,TRBJ2-7,-,12,-,CASRDSKHEQYF,TGTGCCAGCCGGGACTCAAAACATGAGCAGTACTTC
TRBV10-3,TRBJ2-3,-,15,-,CAISRASSGTDTQYF,TGTGCCATCAGCCGAGCGTCTAGCGGCACAGATACGCAGTATTTT
TRBV7-3,TRBJ2-5,many,15,TRBD1,CASSSRGDREGTQYF,TGTGCCAGCAGCTCGCGAGGGGACAGGGAAGGGACCCAGTACTTC
TRBV29-1,TRBJ1-2,-,15,-,CSVDLPKTANYGYTF,TGCAGCGTTGACCTCCCGAAGACAGCTAACTATGGCTACACCTTC
TRBV6-5,TRBJ1-1,-,13,TRBD1,CAGRDRGYTEAFF,TGTGCCGGGAGGGACAGGGGGTACACTGAAGCTTTCTTT
TRBV28,TRBJ1-5,-,13,-,CASLGQGNQPQHF,TGTGCCAGCCTAGGGCAGGGCAATCAGCCCCAGCATTTT
TRBV9,TRBJ2-7,-,15,TRBD2,CASSERGTSNYEQYF,TGTGCCAGCAGCGAGAGGGGGACTAGCAACTACGAGCAGTACTTC
TRBV9,TRBJ2-6,-,15,-,CASSGQNSGANVLTF,TGTGCCAGCAGCGGACAGAACTCTGGGGCCAACGTCCTGACTTTC